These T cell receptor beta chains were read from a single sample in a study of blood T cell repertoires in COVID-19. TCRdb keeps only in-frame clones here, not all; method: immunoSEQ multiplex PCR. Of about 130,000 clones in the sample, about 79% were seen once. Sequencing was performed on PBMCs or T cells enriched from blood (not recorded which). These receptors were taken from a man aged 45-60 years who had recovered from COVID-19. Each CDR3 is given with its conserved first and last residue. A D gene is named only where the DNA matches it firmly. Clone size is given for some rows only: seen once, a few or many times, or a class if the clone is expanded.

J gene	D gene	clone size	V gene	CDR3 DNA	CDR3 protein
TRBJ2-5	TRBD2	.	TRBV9	TGTGCCAGCAGCAGGACTAGCGGGGGGCTGACGCCCCTTCAAGAGACCCAGTACTTC	CASSRTSGGLTPLQETQYF
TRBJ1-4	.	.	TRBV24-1	TGTGCCACCAGTGGCGGGGGATCTAATGAAAAACTGTTTTTT	CATSGGGSNEKLFF
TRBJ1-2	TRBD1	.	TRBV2	TGTGCCAGCAGTGGTGGACAGGGAACGGGCGGCTACACCTTC	CASSGGQGTGGYTF
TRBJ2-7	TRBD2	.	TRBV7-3	TGTGCCAGCAGCTTGGACGGGGGGGCCAGCTACGAGCAGTACTTC	CASSLDGGASYEQYF
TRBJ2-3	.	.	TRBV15	TGTGCCACCCCTAGCCCTCTTCCCTTTGGGGCAGATACGCAGTATTTT	CATPSPLPFGADTQYF
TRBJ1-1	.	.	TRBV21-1	TGTGCCAGCAGCAAATCGGCGGGGGCTTTGACTTTCTTT	CASSKSAGALTFF
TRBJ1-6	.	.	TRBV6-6	TGTGCCAGCAGTTACGTACAGGGAGCTAATTCACCCCTCCACTTT	CASSYVQGANSPLHF
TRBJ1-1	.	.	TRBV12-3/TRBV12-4	TGTGCCAGCAGCCCCAGTTTTAACGCTGAAGCTTTCTTT	CASSPSFNAEAFF
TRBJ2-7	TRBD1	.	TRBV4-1	TGCGCCAGCAGCCAAGTCCGGACAGGGCAGACCTACGAGCAGTACTTC	CASSQVRTGQTYEQYF
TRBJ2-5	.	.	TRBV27	TGTGCCAGTGGCGGGGGCCATTCGTACCAAGAGACCCAGTACTTC	CASGGGHSYQETQYF
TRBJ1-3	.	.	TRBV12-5	TGTGCTAGTGGTTTCGGAGACGGCAGGGCTGGAAACACCATATATTTT	CASGFGDGRAGNTIYF
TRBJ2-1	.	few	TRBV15	TGTGCCACCAGCAGAGACCGGGGGAGGTCCAATGAGCAGTTCTTC	CATSRDRGRSNEQFF
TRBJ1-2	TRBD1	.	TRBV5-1	TGCGCCAGCAGCACACAGGGGGCTGGCTATGGCTACACCTTC	CASSTQGAGYGYTF
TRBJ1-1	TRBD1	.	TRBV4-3	TGCGCCAGCAGCCATGCCGGGACAGGGAACACTGAAGCTTTCTTT	CASSHAGTGNTEAFF
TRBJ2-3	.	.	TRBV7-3	TGTGCCAGCAGCTTAACTAATGGATTTAGGGGTGATACGCAGTATTTT	CASSLTNGFRGDTQYF
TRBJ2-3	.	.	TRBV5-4	TGTGCCAGCGGCGGCGATTATAGCTCAGATACGCAGTATTTT	CASGGDYSSDTQYF
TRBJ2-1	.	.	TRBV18	TGTGCCAGCTCACCACTGGGCGATGAGCAGTTCTTC	CASSPLGDEQFF
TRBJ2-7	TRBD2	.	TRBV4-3	TGCGCCAGCAGCCAAGAGGGACTAGCGGGATACGAGCAGTACTTC	CASSQEGLAGYEQYF
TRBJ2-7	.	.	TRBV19	TGTGCCAGTAGTGCCCTCACAGGGTCAACCTACGAGCAGTACTTC	CASSALTGSTYEQYF
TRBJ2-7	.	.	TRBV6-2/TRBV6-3	TGTGCCAGCAGTTTCCCCCGTCGGGGAGACTACGAGCAGTACTTC	CASSFPRRGDYEQYF
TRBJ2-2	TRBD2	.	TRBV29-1	TGCAGCGTTCGACGGACTAGCGGGGGGGCGTCGGCCGGGGAGCTGTTTTTT	CSVRRTSGGASAGELFF
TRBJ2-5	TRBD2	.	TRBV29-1	TGCAGCGTTGATGACCCTAGCGGGGGGTTTCAAGAGACCCAGTACTTC	CSVDDPSGGFQETQYF
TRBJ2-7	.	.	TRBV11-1	TGTGCCAGCAGCTCTACCGGACACCCTTACGAGCAGTACTTC	CASSSTGHPYEQYF
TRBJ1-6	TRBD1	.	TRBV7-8	TGTGCCAGCAGCTCCTACCGACAGGGAAACTCACCCCTCCACTTT	CASSSYRQGNSPLHF
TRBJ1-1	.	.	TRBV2	TGTGCCAGCAGTGCGAGACAGCAAAACACTGAAGCTTTCTTT	CASSARQQNTEAFF
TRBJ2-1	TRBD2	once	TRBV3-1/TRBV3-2	TGTGCCAGCAGCCAAGAGTTGGGACTAGCGGACAATGAGCAGTTCTTC	CASSQELGLADNEQFF
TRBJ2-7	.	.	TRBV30	TGTGCCTGGAGTAGGGGCGGTTCCTACGAGCAGTACTTC	CAWSRGGSYEQYF
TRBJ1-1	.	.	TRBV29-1	TGCAGCGGCGGGACCCCTTGGACTGAAGCTTTCTTT	CSGGTPWTEAFF
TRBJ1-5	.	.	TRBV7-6	TGTGCCAGCAGCTTAAGTGGAGGGAACAATCAGCCCCAGCATTTT	CASSLSGGNNQPQHF
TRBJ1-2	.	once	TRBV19	TGTGCCAGTAGTATGCTTGGGGGGGACACCCGGAACTATGGCTACACCTTC	CASSMLGGDTRNYGYTF
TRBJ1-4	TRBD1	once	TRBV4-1	TGCGCCAGCAGTTACCGGGACAGGGGGCTAACTAATGAAAAACTGTTTTTT	CASSYRDRGLTNEKLFF
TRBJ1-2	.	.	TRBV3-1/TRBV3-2	TGTGCCAGCAGCCACCCGGGAGGTGAGGATGGCTACACCTTC	CASSHPGGEDGYTF
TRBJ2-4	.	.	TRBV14	TGTGCCAGCAGCCAAGAACCAACAGGCATGGCCAAAAACATTCAGTACTTC	CASSQEPTGMAKNIQYF
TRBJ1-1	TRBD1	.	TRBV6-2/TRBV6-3	TGTGCCAGCAGTCAACAGGGGACTGGCACTGAAGCTTTCTTT	CASSQQGTGTEAFF
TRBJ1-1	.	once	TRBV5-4	TGTGCCAGCAGCCCACAAATGAACACTGAAGCTTTCTTT	CASSPQMNTEAFF
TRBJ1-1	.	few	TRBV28	TGTGCCAGCAGCCGGGACACTGAAGCTTTCTTT	CASSRDTEAFF
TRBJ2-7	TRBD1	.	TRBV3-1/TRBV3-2	TGTGCCAGCACCACAGGACAGGGGCGGCACGAGCAGTACTTC	CASTTGQGRHEQYF
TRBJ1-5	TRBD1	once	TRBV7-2	TGTGCCAGCAGCTTACTGGACTCCGGGACAGGGAGCAATCAGCCCCAGCATTTT	CASSLLDSGTGSNQPQHF
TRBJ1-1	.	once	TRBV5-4	TGTGCCAGCAGCCCCGGAACAGGGATGAACACTGAAGCTTTCTTT	CASSPGTGMNTEAFF
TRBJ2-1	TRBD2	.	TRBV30	TGTGCCTGGGGAATCGGGACTAGCGGCGGGGGGCAGTTCTTC	CAWGIGTSGGGQFF
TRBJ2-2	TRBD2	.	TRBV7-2	TGTGCCAGCAGCTTCGGAACGGGGGGGCGAACCGGGGAGCTGTTTTTT	CASSFGTGGRTGELFF
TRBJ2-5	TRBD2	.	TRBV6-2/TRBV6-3	TGTGCCAGCAGTGCCCTCTTACTAGCGGAGGAAGAGACCCAGTACTTC	CASSALLLAEEETQYF
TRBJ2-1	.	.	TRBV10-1	TGCGCCAGCAGTGAGGTACAGGGCAGGAATGAGCAGTTCTTC	CASSEVQGRNEQFF
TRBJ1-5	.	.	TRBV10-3	TGTGCCATCAGTGTGACACCGAATAGCAATCAGCCCCAGCATTTT	CAISVTPNSNQPQHF
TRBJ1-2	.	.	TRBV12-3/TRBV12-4	TGTGCCAGCAGTTTAGAGGGCGCGGGTGGCTACACCTTC	CASSLEGAGGYTF
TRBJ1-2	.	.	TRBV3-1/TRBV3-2	TGTGCCAGCAGCCAGAGGGTCCTCTATGGCTACACCTTC	CASSQRVLYGYTF
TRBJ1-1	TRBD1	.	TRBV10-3	TGTGCCATCAGTGAGGGGACAGGGAACACTGAAGCTTTCTTT	CAISEGTGNTEAFF
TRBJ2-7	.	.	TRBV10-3	TGTGCCATCTGGGAAGGCGGGACCTACGAGCAGTACTTC	CAIWEGGTYEQYF
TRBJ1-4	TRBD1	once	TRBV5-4	TGTGCCAGCAGCTCGATGACAGGGAGAGGGGAAAAACTGTTTTTT	CASSSMTGRGEKLFF
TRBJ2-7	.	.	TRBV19	TGTGCCAGTAGTATAGATCCTGGGCAGGGGCCCTACGAGCAGTACTTC	CASSIDPGQGPYEQYF
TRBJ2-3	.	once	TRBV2	TGTGCCAGCAGTGAATCGAGGGATACGCAGTATTTT	CASSESRDTQYF
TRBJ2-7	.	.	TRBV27	TGTGCCAGCAGTCCCGGCTCCGGACAGAGCTCCTACGAGCAGTACTTC	CASSPGSGQSSYEQYF
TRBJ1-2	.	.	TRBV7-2	TGTGCCAGCAGTTCACTACAGGGATCGCTTGACTATGGCTACACCTTC	CASSSLQGSLDYGYTF
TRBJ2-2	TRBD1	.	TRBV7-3	TGTGCCAGCAGCGAAGGACAGGGGGCGCTTTCCGGGGAGCTGTTTTTT	CASSEGQGALSGELFF
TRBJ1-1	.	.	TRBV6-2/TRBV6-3	TGTGCCAGCAGCCCCACGACAGGAGGAGTCCCTGAAGCTTTCTTT	CASSPTTGGVPEAFF
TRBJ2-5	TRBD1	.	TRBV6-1	TGTGCCAGCAGTGAAATTCGGGGACAGGTCTGGGAGACCCAGTACTTC	CASSEIRGQVWETQYF
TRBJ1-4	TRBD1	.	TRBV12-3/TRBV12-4	TGTGCCAGCATTCAGGGGGCGGGTGAAAAACTGTTTTTT	CASIQGAGEKLFF
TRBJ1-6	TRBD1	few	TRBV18	TGTGCCAGCTCACCACCGGGACAGTTTAATTCACCCCTCCACTTT	CASSPPGQFNSPLHF
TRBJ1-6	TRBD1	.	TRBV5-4	TGTGCCAGCAGCTTCGAGAGGGACAGGGGGGCCAGATCCCTCCACTTT	CASSFERDRGARSLHF
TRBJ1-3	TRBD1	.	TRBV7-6	TGTGCCAGCAGCCGCCAGAGACAGGGTTACACTGGAAACACCATATATTTT	CASSRQRQGYTGNTIYF